Included here is one T cell receptor beta chain sequence, with context. The antigen remains unidentified. V shed 3 bases, J shed 3 bases, and the junction held 6 bases outside the gene matches. CDR1 is SGHNT, CDR2 YYREEE, per germline (reference sequence). CDR3 length: 14 residues. Unstimulated naive, memory, effector memory and TEMRA subsets were sequenced, and this was done in a few donor pairs. The sample is drawn from a study of siplizumab effects on memory and regulatory T cells. Notes on the study in general: Siplizumab conditions gave an average of approximately 70% Treg-derived mappable alloreactive CD4+ clones, versus roughly 25% for controls. Naive T cells apparently outstripped memory cells in diversity and seemed major alloresponse contributors.

Some 94,000 TCR templates underwent assay in every sample. The method was immunoSEQ multiplex PCR; TCRdb's version includes in-frame clones alone and lacks a portion of them. This table has approximately 60,000 clones, 70% to 85% appearing once. The sequence came from a human donor in good health. Sequencing was done on a sample of memory CD4+ T cells sorted from blood. The chain carries TRBV5-4 and TRBJ2-7, with 7 bases identical to TRBD1. The DNA of the CDR3 is TGTGCCAGCAGCTCAATGACAGGGTACTACGAGCAGTACTTC. It yields the protein CASSSMTGYYEQYF.